The 25 T cell receptor beta chains below come from one sample, sequenced in a study of T cell repertoires in cytomegalovirus infection. TCRdb reprocessed the reads via MiXCR and lists one record per CDR3 protein. The sample records approximately 260,000 distinct CDR3 sequences, 15% to 20% being singletons. What was sequenced was CD8+ T cells from PBMCs. Every receptor here comes from a human donor in good health (CMV status not recorded). Some clones in this sample may be carry-over from other donors' samples.

The CDR3 protein is CSARDRQYKNIQYF. In DNA form, the CDR3 reads TGCAGTGCTAGAGATCGACAGTACAAAAACATTCAGTACTTC. The chain combines TRBV20-1 with TRBJ2-4; D might be TRBD1 (5 bases). The CDR3 contains 14 residues. CDR1 DFQATT and CDR2 SNEGSKA come from the germline V gene (reference sequence). V was cut by 0 bases and J by 3 bases, with 9 bases left in between.

V usage is TRBV4-1 and J usage is TRBJ1-1; 11 nucleotides match TRBD1. V shed 6 bases and J 5 bases; nucleotides not matched to a gene: 11. This CDR3 region has 16 residues. CDR1 MGHRA and CDR2 YSYEKL come from the germline V gene. For the CDR3, the DNA is TGCGCCAGCAGTTTGGGACAGGGGGATAGTGGAACTGAAGCTTTCTTT. Translating gives CASSLGQGDSGTEAFF.

This clonotype was seen a few times. J is TRBJ2-5 and V is TRBV20-1; 13 bases are a match to TRBD2. This CDR3 spans 17 amino acids. V shed 7 bases and J 0 bases; nucleotides not matched to a gene: 11. CDR1 is DFQATT, CDR2 SNEGSKA, per germline (reference sequence). Here the CDR3 reads CSGDRLAGGKYQETQYF. The CDR3, as DNA: TGCAGTGGGGATCGACTAGCGGGGGGAAAGTACCAAGAGACCCAGTACTTC.

This clonotype was detected only a few times. The chain employs TRBV6-6 and TRBJ2-5; perhaps TRBD2 as D (6 bases). CDR1 is MNHNY, CDR2 SVGAGI, per germline (reference sequence). The CDR3 spans 16 residues. Trimming removed 6 bases from V and 7 bases from J, with 24 bases in between. The DNA for the CDR3 is TGTGCCAGCAGCCTGCCCCTCGGGGGTGAGGTTGGGACCCAGTACTTC. It codes for CASSLPLGGEVGTQYF.

This chain joins TRBV7-6 and TRBJ2-5; possibly TRBD2 for D (5 bases). CDR1 SGHVS and CDR2 FNYEAQ come from the germline V gene. The CDR3 runs 15 residues. Trimming removed 10 bases from V and 4 bases from J, with 22 bases in between. The CDR3 is CATEGEDWPGETQYF. In nucleotides, the CDR3 is TGTGCCACCGAGGGAGAGGACTGGCCCGGAGAGACCCAGTACTTC.

V and J are TRBV9 and TRBJ1-2; 8 nucleotides align to TRBD1. This CDR3 region has 15 residues. The J segment lost 2 bases and the V segment lost 4 bases, leaving 7 bases of the junction unmatched. CDR1 is SGDLS, CDR2 YYNGEE, per germline. CDR3 DNA: TGTGCCAGCAGCCCAATGGACAGGGCAAACTATGGCTACACCTTC. Its protein product is CASSPMDRANYGYTF.

The gene calls are TRBV29-1 and TRBJ1-1; the D is unclear. The CDR3 covers 12 residues. CDR1 is SQVTM and CDR2 is ANQGSEA in the germline V gene. V gave up 6 bases and J gave up 4 bases, with 12 bases separating them. DNA for the CDR3: TGCAGCGTAGGGAGGTGGGGCACTGAAGCTTTCTTT. It encodes CSVGRWGTEAFF.

This clonotype was recorded only once. The CDR3 DNA reads TGTGCCAGCACCCCCTTCCTGGGACCCAGTCAGCCCCAGCATTTT. The encoded protein is CASTPFLGPSQPQHF. The chain employs TRBV7-6 and TRBJ1-5, with a weak D call TRBD1 (5 bases). There are 15 residues in the CDR3. V was clipped by 7 bases and J by 6 bases, with 19 bases between them. The germline gives CDR1 SGHVS, CDR2 FNYEAQ.

The chain uses TRBV28 and TRBJ1-5; 12 bases are a match to TRBD1. J was trimmed by 5 bases and V by 8 bases; bases with no gene match: 4. The germline V gene encodes CDR1 MDHEN and CDR2 SYDVKM. This CDR3 is 14 amino acids long. The CDR3, as DNA: TGTGCCAGCTCGGGGACAGGGGGCGATCAGCCCCAGCATTTT. Its protein is CASSGTGGDQPQHF.

There are a few counts of this clonotype. The rearrangement uses TRBV6-6 and TRBJ2-7, with 9 bases fitting TRBD1. The CDR3 length is 15 residues. Germline CDR1 MNHNY, CDR2 SVGAGI (reference sequence). The V segment lost 5 bases and the J segment 6 bases; nucleotides outside the gene matches: 11. The DNA of the CDR3 is TGTGCCAGCAGTACAAACGGACAGGGGAGGGTCGAGCAGTACTTC. This codes for CASSTNGQGRVEQYF.

This chain connects TRBV7-2 to TRBJ2-7; TRBD2 is a possible D gene (6 bases). Germline CDR1 and CDR2: SGHTA and FQGNSA. Trimming removed 5 bases from V and 4 bases from J, with 15 bases in between. This CDR3 has 14 amino acids. The CDR3 coding sequence is TGTGCCAGCAGCGGCGCCCCGGAGGGATACGAGCAGTACTTC. Protein sequence: CASSGAPEGYEQYF.

This clonotype was counted only a few times. The chain couples TRBV5-6 to TRBJ2-1; weak D call: TRBD1 (6 bases). Germline assignment: CDR1 SGHDT and CDR2 YYEEEE. Between the trimmed V and J ends, which lost 0 bases and 8 bases, there was a span of 12 bases. The CDR3 has 14 amino acids. CDR3 sequence: CASSLGGLVHEQFF. In DNA, the CDR3 is TGTGCCAGCAGCTTGGGGGGGCTGGTACATGAGCAGTTCTTC.

The chain uses TRBV28 and TRBJ2-1; D is perhaps TRBD2 (6 bases). This CDR3 is 16 amino acids long. CDR1 is MDHEN and CDR2 is SYDVKM in the germline V gene. Deletions cut 8 bases from V and 8 bases from J, with 25 bases between. The CDR3 DNA reads TGTGCCAGCGGTAGCAGTCTCCTGTCGGGGGTTTATGAGCAGTTCTTC. The encoded protein is CASGSSLLSGVYEQFF.

This clonotype was detected ten times or more. This rearrangement joins TRBV7-2 to TRBJ2-7, with 8 bases that match TRBD2. After removal of 1 base from V and 12 bases from J, the junction contained 11 bases not matched to a gene. CDR1 is SGHTA and CDR2 is FQGNSA in the germline V gene. The CDR3 sequence is 14 residues long. The CDR3 loop reads CASSLDSGGTLPYF. DNA of the CDR3: TGTGCCAGCAGCTTAGATTCGGGGGGGACACTCCCGTACTTC.

J is TRBJ1-2 and V is TRBV6-2 or TRBV6-3; D unclear. V lost 0 bases to trimming and J lost 4 bases, with 12 bases between them. Germline V gene lookup returns CDR1 MNHEY and CDR2 SVGEGT. This CDR3 region has 15 residues. The CDR3 DNA reads as TGTGCCAGCAGTTACTCGACGGACGCGCTCTATGGCTACACCTTC. Translating gives CASSYSTDALYGYTF.

The chain uses TRBV7-9 and TRBJ2-7; 10 bases fit TRBD2. V was clipped by 5 bases and J by 3 bases; unmatched bases: 7. Germline V lookup: CDR1 SEHNR, CDR2 FQNEAQ (reference sequence). The CDR3 covers 15 residues. Here the CDR3 reads CASSPQRGGRYEQYF. For the CDR3, the DNA is TGTGCCAGCAGCCCCCAGCGGGGGGGCCGCTACGAGCAGTACTTC.

This clonotype was seen at least ten times. The CDR3 reads CASSLNRDAYNEQFF. The CDR3 DNA is TGTGCCAGCAGCTTAAACAGGGACGCCTACAATGAGCAGTTCTTC. The rearrangement links TRBV7-8 to TRBJ2-1, with D tentatively TRBD1 (6 bases). V lost 2 bases and J 2 bases, leaving 10 bases between the germline ends. Germline V lookup: CDR1 SGHVS, CDR2 FQNEAQ. The CDR3 extends over 15 amino acids.

This clonotype was recorded many times. The chain employs TRBV7-6 and TRBJ2-2, with TRBD2 as a possible D gene (6 bases). V lost 2 bases to trimming and J lost 6 bases, with 13 bases between them. Germline CDR1 SGHVS, CDR2 FNYEAQ. This CDR3 contains 15 residues. DNA for the CDR3: TGTGCCAGCAGCTTAACCGAACTAGCAGCCGGGGAGCTGTTTTTT. Amino acid sequence: CASSLTELAAGELFF.

This clonotype was detected ten times or more. This rearrangement joins TRBV28 to TRBJ2-1; 9 bases are shared with TRBD2. Germline-derived CDR1 and CDR2 are MDHEN and SYDVKM. V shed 2 bases and J 2 bases; nucleotides not matched to a gene: 4. The CDR3 length is 16 residues. CDR3 sequence reads: CASSLAGGPPYNEQFF. CDR3 nucleotides: TGTGCCAGCAGTTTAGCGGGGGGGCCTCCCTACAATGAGCAGTTCTTC.

This clonotype was counted many times. The chain is built from TRBV7-6 and TRBJ2-7; TRBD2 matches at 7 bases. Per the germline V gene, CDR1 is SGHVS and CDR2 is FNYEAQ. CDR3 length: 13 residues. The ends lost 5 bases at V and 3 bases at J; junction bases unmatched: 4. The CDR3 protein is CASSHGLDYEQYF. The CDR3 DNA follows: TGTGCCAGCAGCCATGGACTAGACTACGAGCAGTACTTC.

There are a few counts of this clonotype. The chain carries TRBV28 and TRBJ1-5; D not certain. Trimming took 5 bases from V and 7 from J, leaving 9 bases between them. Germline CDR1 reads MDHEN; CDR2 reads SYDVKM. The length of the CDR3 is 12 residues. CDR3 region: CASSLLGQPQHF. Written as DNA, the CDR3 is TGTGCCAGCAGTCTTCTTGGGCAGCCCCAGCATTTT. Full variable domain (outside the CDR3, taken from reference TRBV28 and TRBJ1-5): DVKVTQSSRYLVKRTGEKVFLECVQDMDHENMFWYRQDPGLGLRLIYFSYDVKMKEKGDIPEGYSVSREKKERFSLILESASTNQTSMYLCASSLLGQPQHFGDGTRLSIL.

The CDR3 DNA reads as TGTGCCAGCAGCCAAGAGAGGTTCGGGACAGGGGAGACCCAGTACTTC. It translates to CASSQERFGTGETQYF. V and J are TRBV14 and TRBJ2-5; TRBD1 agrees at 9 bases. Germline V gives CDR1 SGHDN, CDR2 FVKESK. The CDR3 runs to 16 residues. Unmatched junction bases numbered 7, after V lost 0 bases and J lost 5 bases.

The V call is TRBV6-2 or TRBV6-3, the J call TRBJ1-4; D remains ambiguous. Trimming stripped 5 bases from V and 0 bases from J, with 10 bases between. CDR3 size: 15 residues. Germline-derived CDR1 and CDR2 are MNHEY and SVGEGT. The CDR3 spells CASSKGPATNEKLFF. DNA of the CDR3: TGTGCCAGCAGTAAGGGCCCGGCAACTAATGAAAAACTGTTTTTT.

The chain joins TRBV29-1 to TRBJ2-2; no firm D call. This CDR3 is 15 amino acids long. Trimming stripped 4 bases from V and 0 bases from J, with 12 bases between. Germline V gives CDR1 SQVTM, CDR2 ANQGSEA. CDR3 nucleotide sequence: TGCAGCGTTGGGACCGACCCGCCGAACACCGGGGAGCTGTTTTTT. It specifies CSVGTDPPNTGELFF.

The genes are TRBV2 and TRBJ1-3; no clear D gene. The germline gives CDR1 SNHLY, CDR2 FYNNEI. V lost 6 bases, J lost 4 bases, and 19 bases lay in between. The CDR3 is 16 residues long. The DNA of the CDR3 is TGTGCCAGCAGATCGACGGTAGTGCTGGCCGGAAACACCATATATTTT. Translating it yields CASRSTVVLAGNTIYF.